The rows below give T cell receptor beta chains drawn from one sample of a study of blood T cell repertoires in COVID-19. Clones were sequenced by immunoSEQ multiplex PCR, and TCRdb holds only the in-frame ones, with some missing. The sample has over 85,000 clones, about 90% seen once. Sequenced sample: peripheral blood. The source is a woman aged 45-59 years with COVID-19, enrolled during active disease. Both conserved end residues are part of each CDR3. D genes are given only for firm matches. Only part of the rows carry a size: once, few, many, or a class if the clone is expanded.

D	size	V	J	DNA	CDR3
TRBD1	.	TRBV3-1/TRBV3-2	TRBJ2-7	TGTGCCAGCAGCCCGACAGGGTACAACGAGCAGTACTTC	CASSPTGYNEQYF
TRBD2	.	TRBV3-1/TRBV3-2	TRBJ2-4	TGTGCCAGCAGCCAAGTTGCGGGGGGCGCCAAAAACATTCAGTACTTC	CASSQVAGGAKNIQYF
TRBD2	.	TRBV6-5	TRBJ2-7	TGTGCCAGCAGGAGTAGCGGGGGGCCCTCCTACGAGCAGTACTTC	CASRSSGGPSYEQYF
.	.	TRBV24-1	TRBJ2-1	TGTGCCACCAGTGATACCGGACAGTCTAATGAGCAGTTCTTC	CATSDTGQSNEQFF
TRBD2	.	TRBV19	TRBJ2-7	TGTGCCAGTAGTATTCGGGCTAGCGGGGGAAACTACGAGCAGTACTTC	CASSIRASGGNYEQYF
TRBD2	.	TRBV6-1	TRBJ2-5	TGTGCCAGCAGTGAGGTTACTAGCGGGGGGGCCTTTGGGACCCAGTACTTC	CASSEVTSGGAFGTQYF
TRBD1	.	TRBV6-2/TRBV6-3	TRBJ1-4	TGTGCCAGCAGTTACTCGGCAGGGGGTAATGAAAAACTGTTTTTT	CASSYSAGGNEKLFF
TRBD1	.	TRBV15	TRBJ1-6	TGTGCCACCAGCAGTCTCCAGACAGGGGCCAATTCACCCCTCCACTTT	CATSSLQTGANSPLHF
.	.	TRBV5-6	TRBJ1-6	TGTGCCAGCAGCATAAACAGGGCTAGGGATTCACCCCTCCACTTT	CASSINRARDSPLHF
.	.	TRBV7-2	TRBJ2-7	TGTGCCAGCAGCTCCAGCTCCTACGAGCAGTACTTC	CASSSSSYEQYF
TRBD2	.	TRBV3-1/TRBV3-2	TRBJ2-7	TGTGCCAGCAGCCAAGAGGGAGCGGGGTACTCCTACGAGCAGTACTTC	CASSQEGAGYSYEQYF
.	once	TRBV11-2	TRBJ2-3	TGTGCCAGCAGCTTAGGACAGGGCACAGATACGCAGTATTTT	CASSLGQGTDTQYF
TRBD2	few	TRBV7-9	TRBJ2-7	TGTGCCAGCAGCTCCGGGACTAGTGTTCCCGAGCAGTACTTC	CASSSGTSVPEQYF
TRBD2	.	TRBV7-9	TRBJ2-1	TGTGCCAGCAGCTTAGCTCTAGCGGGGGGCTTACGGCACAATGAGCAGTTCTTC	CASSLALAGGLRHNEQFF
TRBD2	.	TRBV19	TRBJ2-1	TGTGCCAGTAGTGCGGAGAGGCTAGCGGGGTACAATGAGCAGTTCTTC	CASSAERLAGYNEQFF
.	.	TRBV7-2	TRBJ2-7	TGTGCCAGCACCCAGCGGTTGGGAGACTACGAGCAGTACTTC	CASTQRLGDYEQYF
TRBD2	.	TRBV7-7	TRBJ2-3	TGTGCTAGCTCTGCGGGGGGGGCCTTGGGCACAGATACGCAGTATTTT	CASSAGGALGTDTQYF
TRBD1	.	TRBV7-6	TRBJ1-3	TGTGCCAGCAGCAGGGACAGGAACTCTGGAAACACCATATATTTT	CASSRDRNSGNTIYF
.	.	TRBV6-1	TRBJ2-3	TGTGCCAGCAGTGATAGGCGGCGAGAGACAGATACGCAGTATTTT	CASSDRRRETDTQYF
TRBD1	few	TRBV3-1/TRBV3-2	TRBJ1-1	TGTGCCAGCAGCCCATACAGGGGCCACACTGAAGCTTTCTTT	CASSPYRGHTEAFF
.	.	TRBV3-1/TRBV3-2	TRBJ1-2	TGTGCCAGCAGCACCCCCAGTTCAGGGATGGCTTATGGCTACACCTTC	CASSTPSSGMAYGYTF
.	.	TRBV29-1	TRBJ2-7	TGCAGCGTTACAGGTCCTTCTGATTACGAGCAGTACTTC	CSVTGPSDYEQYF
TRBD1	.	TRBV24-1	TRBJ1-2	TGTGCCACCAGTGATTCCGGGACAGGGGGCGAGTTGGGCTACACCTTC	CATSDSGTGGELGYTF
.	.	TRBV5-1	TRBJ1-2	TGCGCCAGCAGCATAGACTTAGGAGACTATGGCTACACCTTC	CASSIDLGDYGYTF
TRBD1	.	TRBV19	TRBJ2-7	TGTGCCAGCGCCCCACAGGGGGGAAGGAGCGAGCAGTACTTC	CASAPQGGRSEQYF
.	once	TRBV5-5	TRBJ1-4	TGTGCCAGCAGTCTTACGGAGCGGTACGCAACTAATGAAAAACTGTTTTTT	CASSLTERYATNEKLFF
TRBD2	.	TRBV4-3	TRBJ2-5	TGCGCCAGCAGCCAAGATGACGGGGGGGCCGGGGAGACCCAGTACTTC	CASSQDDGGAGETQYF
TRBD1	.	TRBV5-1	TRBJ2-3	TGCGCCAGCAGCTCCGGGACAGCCACAGATACGCAGTATTTT	CASSSGTATDTQYF
.	.	TRBV27	TRBJ1-1	TGTGCCAGCAGTTGGGCGGGGGTGGGGACTGAAGCTTTCTTT	CASSWAGVGTEAFF
TRBD1	.	TRBV2	TRBJ2-2	TGTGCCAGCAGTGGCGGGACAGGGGGCGGCACCGGGGAGCTGTTTTTT	CASSGGTGGGTGELFF
.	few	TRBV2	TRBJ2-1	TGTGCCAGCAGTGATCAGCCGGCGGATGAGCAGTTCTTC	CASSDQPADEQFF
TRBD1	.	TRBV27	TRBJ1-4	TGTGCCAGCAGCCCGGACAGGAGTAATGAAAAACTGTTTTTT	CASSPDRSNEKLFF